This T cell receptor beta chain was recovered during a study of regulatory T cells in long-lasting Graves disease. Study-wide results and limits: The study found lower TCR diversity in persistent Graves' patients than in newly diagnosed ones. Persistent disease preferred TRBV28, TRBJ1-2 and TRBJ2-5.

Time point: persistent/refractory GD, antithyroid drugs over 5 years with positive TRAb. With RNA extracted from PBMCs as input, the TCR library was made. This clonotype was observed many times. Its specificity is not known. iRepertoire HTBI primers and Arm-PCR of CDR3 regions built TCR beta libraries. TCRdb used MiXCR to reprocess the multiplex PCR reads, holding one entry per CDR3 protein. The repertoire has some 450,000 distinct CDR3 sequences, about 25% of them found once; the top ten carry roughly a quarter. This CDR3 region has 16 residues. Losses at the gene ends were 8 bases for V and 4 bases for J; bases not matched to a gene: 11. The germline V gene encodes CDR1 SNHLY and CDR2 FYNNEI.

The gene calls are TRBV2 and TRBJ1-5; 10 bases map to TRBD1. This clonotype was obtained from a female donor with Graves disease. The source material was peripheral blood mononuclear cells (PBMCs), sampled when the disease was refractory, from a patient treated with antithyroid drugs. This CDR3 reads CASSKERTGGNQPQHF. The CDR3 DNA follows: TGTGCCAGCTCAAAAGAGAGGACAGGGGGAAATCAGCCCCAGCATTTT.